This is a list of T cell receptor beta chains from one sample in a study of blood T cell repertoires in COVID-19. The table came from immunoSEQ multiplex PCR; TCRdb's copy has only in-frame clones and leaves some out. The sample has approximately 220,000 clones, around 83% seen once; the top ten hold about 1.3%. The specimen sequenced was PBMCs or T cells enriched from blood (not recorded which). All receptors derive from a woman aged 40 to 50 with acute COVID-19. The CDR3 runs from the conserved cysteine through the conserved F or W. The order of the fields is J gene, D gene, V gene, CDR3 protein. A D gene is named only where the DNA matches it firmly.

TRBJ1-5,.,TRBV7-8,CASRSGTHNQPQHF
TRBJ1-5,TRBD1,TRBV4-2,CASSLGQGTDQPQHF
TRBJ1-6,.,TRBV5-8,CASSFPDSSPLHF
TRBJ2-2,.,TRBV10-2,CASRDSHVGELFF
TRBJ1-5,.,TRBV6-1,CASSEDILWRPRYF
TRBJ1-3,TRBD1,TRBV4-1,CASSQVYRGGNTIYF
TRBJ2-4,.,TRBV21-1,CASSKEDSGREKNIQYF
TRBJ1-6,.,TRBV18,CASSPSGSYNSPLHF
TRBJ1-1,TRBD1,TRBV9,CASSGGTGPSEAFF
TRBJ1-1,.,TRBV15,CATAWRGPGGTEAFF
TRBJ1-4,TRBD1,TRBV28,CASSLLRQGREKLFF
TRBJ2-7,.,TRBV28,CASSLGGGTREQYF
TRBJ1-4,.,TRBV29-1,CSGNRDEKLFF
TRBJ2-5,TRBD2,TRBV25-1,CASSLSGGETQYF
TRBJ2-3,TRBD1,TRBV4-3,CASSQSGQGVRDTQYF
TRBJ1-2,TRBD1,TRBV2,CASRETGGAYGYTF
TRBJ1-1,.,TRBV4-1,CASSQDPNIRRQDGAFF
TRBJ2-7,TRBD2,TRBV30,CAWSVRGLAGVGTYEQYF
TRBJ2-5,.,TRBV24-1,CATSDPTSTGTQYF
TRBJ1-2,TRBD1,TRBV19,CASSPWTGGGGNGYTF
TRBJ2-1,TRBD2,TRBV9,CASSVDPPLAGGPGEQFF
TRBJ2-1,TRBD2,TRBV19,CASTSWASGRGNEQFF
TRBJ2-5,TRBD2,TRBV13,CASSLYSSGGASETQYF
TRBJ2-3,.,TRBV7-6,CASSRMGGPTDTQYF
TRBJ1-1,.,TRBV9,CASSGNPRRGNTEAFF
TRBJ1-1,.,TRBV6-2/TRBV6-3,CASSHTPTQDTEAFF
TRBJ1-2,TRBD1,TRBV27,CASSTTSGQYYGYTF
TRBJ1-6,.,TRBV18,CASSPGQNSPLHF
TRBJ2-4,TRBD2,TRBV7-8,CASSLDRTSGRSKNIQYF
TRBJ1-3,.,TRBV5-6,CASSFGSSGNTIYF
TRBJ1-5,TRBD1,TRBV19,CASSKTGGNQPQHF
TRBJ2-3,.,TRBV11-3,CASSSGNGGFKDTQYF
TRBJ1-1,TRBD1,TRBV15,CATSRDAGLGTVPEAFF
TRBJ2-1,.,TRBV6-1,CASSEGSAGRGYEQFF
TRBJ1-1,TRBD1,TRBV6-5,CASLWDSMNTEAFF
TRBJ2-2,TRBD2,TRBV5-1,CASSLRLAGGVNTGELFF
TRBJ2-5,TRBD2,TRBV5-6,CASSFAGAGETQYF
TRBJ2-5,TRBD1,TRBV24-1,CATSDLRTGLETQYF
TRBJ2-1,.,TRBV5-1,CASSLLPTGAGDEQFF
TRBJ2-1,TRBD2,TRBV15,CATSQAGVAYNEQFF
TRBJ2-5,.,TRBV10-3,CAISEGQYKETQYF
TRBJ2-7,TRBD1,TRBV4-1,CASSQNRGNYEQYF
TRBJ1-6,.,TRBV5-4,CASSFKQGNSPLHF
TRBJ1-2,TRBD1,TRBV4-1,CASSQEDRGTPLGYTF
TRBJ2-5,TRBD2,TRBV10-1,CASWTSGRRNEETQYF
TRBJ2-3,TRBD1,TRBV7-9,CASTPVDRRSDTQYF
TRBJ1-2,.,TRBV20-1,CSASGSYTF
TRBJ2-2,.,TRBV5-5,CASLLAAAGELFF
TRBJ1-5,TRBD1,TRBV19,CASSMGDRGFNQPQHF
TRBJ2-7,.,TRBV10-2,CASGRGPYEQYF
TRBJ2-5,.,TRBV3-1/TRBV3-2,CASSQDLERETQYF
TRBJ2-1,TRBD2,TRBV12-5,CASGLAGGREQFF
TRBJ1-4,.,TRBV16,CASSQSRRGGEKLFF
TRBJ2-2,.,TRBV19,CASSIQGQNTGELFF
TRBJ1-2,.,TRBV19,CASRPRDFSGIYGYTF
TRBJ2-2,.,TRBV5-5,CASSATNTGELFF